A single sample is the source of the 10 T cell receptor beta chains below, sequenced in a study of early T cells in non-severe SARS-CoV-2 infection. TCRdb re-called the 5' RACE reads through MiXCR, storing one row per CDR3 protein. The table has 20,000 to 25,000 distinct CDR3 sequences, 5.3% seen once. Specimen: whole blood. Receptors originate from an adult who was a healthcare worker with PCR-confirmed SARS-CoV-2 infection or an uninfected control (not recorded which).

This clonotype turned up a few times. The genes are TRBV5-3 and TRBJ1-3; D ambiguous. TRBV5-3 is an open reading frame whose function is uncertain. This CDR3 spans 13 amino acids. Trimming took 9 bases from V and 0 from J, leaving 10 bases between them. In DNA, the CDR3 is TGTGCCAATCATACGAGCTCTGGAAACACCATATATTTT. This encodes CANHTSSGNTIYF.

This clonotype was seen many times. J is TRBJ2-1 and V is TRBV24-1; TRBD1 or TRBD2 may be the D gene (5 bases each). The V gene lost 7 bases and the J gene lost 4 bases, with 10 bases spanning the gap. CDR3 size: 13 residues. Germline CDR1 and CDR2: KGHDR and SFDVKD. The CDR3 spells CATSGDGYNEQFF. CDR3 DNA sequence: TGTGCCACCAGCGGGGACGGGTACAATGAGCAGTTCTTC.

The genes are TRBV4-3 and TRBJ2-7, with 7 positions matching TRBD2. The germline CDR1 and CDR2 sequences are LGHNA and YSLEER. V was pared by 0 bases and J by 2 bases, with 10 bases of the junction left unmatched. The CDR3 contains 17 residues. The CDR3 here is CASSQEREGGPPYEQYV. DNA of the CDR3: TGCGCCAGCAGCCAAGAGAGGGAGGGAGGGCCGCCCTACGAGCAGTACGTC.

This clonotype came up a few times. This rearrangement joins TRBV7-2 to TRBJ2-5; a possible D gene is TRBD2 (6 bases). The CDR3 covers 15 residues. Germline CDR1 is SGHTA and CDR2 is FQGNSA. V gave up 1 base and J gave up 4 bases, with 13 bases separating them. The CDR3: CASSLGTIGRETQYF. CDR3 coding DNA: TGTGCCAGCAGCTTAGGGACTATCGGGAGAGAGACCCAGTACTTC.

At least ten counts were recorded for this clonotype. The chain is built from TRBV10-3 and TRBJ1-5, with TRBD1 matching 9 bases. The J segment lost 2 bases and the V segment lost 6 bases, leaving 8 bases of the junction unmatched. Germline assignment: CDR1 ENHRY and CDR2 SYGVKD. This CDR3 contains 16 residues. The CDR3 protein is CAISEGQGTGNQPQHF. The CDR3 DNA follows: TGTGCCATCAGCGAGGGACAGGGAACAGGCAATCAGCCCCAGCATTTT.

This clonotype was recorded many times. V is TRBV7-9 and J is TRBJ1-5; D gene uncertain. CDR3 length equals 21 residues. V was trimmed by 2 bases and J by 2 bases, leaving 28 bases between them. Per the germline V gene, CDR1 is SEHNR and CDR2 is FQNEAQ (reference sequence). The CDR3 reads CASSLFLGAGLRAARNQPQHF. The DNA of the CDR3 is TGTGCCAGCAGCTTATTCCTCGGTGCGGGCCTGAGGGCCGCGCGCAATCAGCCCCAGCATTTT.

The chain has TRBV28 and TRBJ2-7; D not certain. CDR3 size: 15 residues. The ends were cut back, 3 bases at V and 0 bases at J, with 12 bases in the middle. Looked up from germline, CDR1 is MDHEN and CDR2 is SYDVKM. This CDR3 is CASSFGGSSSYEQYF. For the CDR3, the DNA is TGTGCCAGCAGTTTTGGCGGAAGTAGCTCCTACGAGCAGTACTTC.

The chain employs TRBV28 and TRBJ1-1; TRBD1 is a possible D gene (5 bases). The CDR3 is 12 residues long. V shed 8 bases and J shed 3 bases, with 10 bases lying between them. Germline V gene data show CDR1 as MDHEN and CDR2 as SYDVKM. The CDR3 DNA reads TGTGCCAGCGTTCGGGGCCACACTGAAGCTTTCTTT. Protein product: CASVRGHTEAFF.

This clonotype was seen at least ten times. The CDR3 sequence: CASSLLAGHTDTQYF. CDR3 nucleotide sequence: TGTGCCAGCAGTTTACTAGCGGGACACACAGATACGCAGTATTTT. This sequence joins TRBV28 and TRBJ2-3; 9 nucleotides match TRBD2. CDR1 is MDHEN and CDR2 is SYDVKM in the germline V gene. Trimming cost V 2 bases and J 2 bases; bases outside gene matches: 2. The CDR3 runs to 15 residues.

This clonotype was counted ten times or more. This chain connects TRBV19 to TRBJ2-4, with TRBD2 matching over 11 bases. The germline gives CDR1 LNHDA, CDR2 SQIVND (reference sequence). V gave up 3 bases and J gave up 1 base; unmatched junction bases: 11. The CDR3 runs to 19 residues. Here the CDR3 DNA reads TGTGCCAGTAGTATCGAGACTAGCGGGACCAGGTCGGCCAAAAACATTCAGTACTTC. It specifies CASSIETSGTRSAKNIQYF. The full variable domain, its missing parts supplied by reference TRBV19 and TRBJ2-4, is DGGITQSPKYLFRKEGQNVTLSCEQNLNHDAMYWYRQDPGQGLRLIYYSQIVNDFQKGDIAEGYSVSREKKESFPLTVTSAQKNPTAFYLCASSIETSGTRSAKNIQYFGAGTRLSVL.